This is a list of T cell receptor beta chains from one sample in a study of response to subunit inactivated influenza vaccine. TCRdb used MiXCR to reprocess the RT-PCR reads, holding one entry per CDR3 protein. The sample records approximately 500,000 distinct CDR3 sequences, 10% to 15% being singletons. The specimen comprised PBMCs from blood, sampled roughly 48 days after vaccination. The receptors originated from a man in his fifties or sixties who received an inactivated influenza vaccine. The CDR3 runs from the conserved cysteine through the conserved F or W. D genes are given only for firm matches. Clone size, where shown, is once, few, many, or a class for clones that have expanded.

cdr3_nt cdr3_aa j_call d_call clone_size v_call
TGTGCCAGCAGTAAATCGGGAGGTGGGGAGACCCAGTACTTC CASSKSGGGETQYF TRBJ2-5 TRBD2 few TRBV9
TGCGCCAGCAGCTTGTTCCAGGGATCCCCCGGTGAGCAGTTCTTC CASSLFQGSPGEQFF TRBJ2-1 - - TRBV5-1
TGTGCCAGCAGCTACATACAGGGTTTTGAGCAGTTCTTC CASSYIQGFEQFF TRBJ2-1 - few TRBV7-9
TGTGCCACCACCGGGACAGGGCGGGAGACCCAGTACTTC CATTGTGRETQYF TRBJ2-5 TRBD1 - TRBV2
TGTGCCAGCAGTGATTGGGCGCACACCGGGGAGCTGTTTTTT CASSDWAHTGELFF TRBJ2-2 - - TRBV2
TGCGCCAGCAGCCAAGAGCACAGGGGGGCTTACTATGGCTACACCTTC CASSQEHRGAYYGYTF TRBJ1-2 TRBD1 - TRBV4-3
TGTGCCAGCAGTTTACTGTCAACAAGAGAGACCCAGTACTTC CASSLLSTRETQYF TRBJ2-5 - - TRBV12-3/TRBV12-4
TGTGCCAGCAGTTTAGGGGACTACCGGAATGAGCAGTTCTTC CASSLGDYRNEQFF TRBJ2-1 TRBD2 many TRBV12-3/TRBV12-4
TGTGCCAGCTCGCCGACTAGCGGTCGGGACACCGGGGAGCTGTTTTTT CASSPTSGRDTGELFF TRBJ2-2 TRBD2 few TRBV18
TGCAGTGCTAGAGAAAGAAGGGGGGAACGTACTAATGAAAAACTGTTTTTT CSARERRGERTNEKLFF TRBJ1-4 - - TRBV20-1
TGCGCCAGCAGGGGAACGATGGGTCGAAACTACGAGCAGTACTTC CASRGTMGRNYEQYF TRBJ2-7 - many TRBV5-1
TGTGCCAGCAGCTTACTGGCTAGCGGGAGTCCCAAATTATACGAGCAGTACTTC CASSLLASGSPKLYEQYF TRBJ2-7 TRBD2 few TRBV7-8
TGTGCCAGCAGATTAGCGGGATTCCTTAGCTCCTACAATGAGCAGTTCTTC CASRLAGFLSSYNEQFF TRBJ2-1 TRBD2 - TRBV27
TGCAGCGTGGGGGACGGTCAGCCCCAGCATTTT CSVGDGQPQHF TRBJ1-5 - many TRBV29-1
TGTGCCAGCAGTGGCCGGGGGTCGCACGCCACAGATACGCAGTATTTT CASSGRGSHATDTQYF TRBJ2-3 - - TRBV28